This record concerns one T cell receptor beta chain sequence. The CDR3 runs 14 residues. Germline CDR1 MNHNS, CDR2 SASEGT. V was pared by 7 bases and J by 0 bases, with 12 bases between. The entry originates in a study of T cells in Graves' hyperthyroidism and ophthalmopathy. RNA transcripts were the template for amplifying TCR beta CDR3 regions. TCR CDR3 underwent first-round RT-PCR with the HTBI primer set. TCRdb re-analysed the multiplex PCR reads in MiXCR, keeping a single row per CDR3 protein. This table has under 450,000 distinct CDR3 sequences, 13% appearing once. This TCR derives from a man aged 25-40 years with Graves' hyperthyroidism that later progressed to Graves' ophthalmopathy. V and J are TRBV6-1 and TRBJ1-2, with D possibly being TRBD1 (5 bases). Sequences were obtained from blood. Here the CDR3 reads CASTRDLSNYGYTF. The CDR3 DNA follows: TGTGCCAGCACCAGGGATCTGTCTAACTATGGCTACACCTTC.